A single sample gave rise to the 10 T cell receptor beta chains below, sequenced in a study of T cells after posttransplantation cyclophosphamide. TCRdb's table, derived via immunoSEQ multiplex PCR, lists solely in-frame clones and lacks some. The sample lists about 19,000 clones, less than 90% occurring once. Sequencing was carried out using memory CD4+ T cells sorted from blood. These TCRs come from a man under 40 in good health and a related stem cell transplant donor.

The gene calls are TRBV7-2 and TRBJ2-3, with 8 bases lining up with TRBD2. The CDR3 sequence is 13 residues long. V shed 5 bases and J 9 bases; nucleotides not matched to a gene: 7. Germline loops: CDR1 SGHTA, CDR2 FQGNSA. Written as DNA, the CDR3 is TGTGCCAGCAGCAACGGGGGGGCGGCGACGCAGTATTTT. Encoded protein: CASSNGGAATQYF.

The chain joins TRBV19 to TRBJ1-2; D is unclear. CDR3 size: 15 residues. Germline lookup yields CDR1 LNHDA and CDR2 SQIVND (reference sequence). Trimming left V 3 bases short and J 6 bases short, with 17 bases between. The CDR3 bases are TGTGCCAGTAGTATGTGGCCCTCGAGAGGTGATGGCTACACCTTC. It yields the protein CASSMWPSRGDGYTF.

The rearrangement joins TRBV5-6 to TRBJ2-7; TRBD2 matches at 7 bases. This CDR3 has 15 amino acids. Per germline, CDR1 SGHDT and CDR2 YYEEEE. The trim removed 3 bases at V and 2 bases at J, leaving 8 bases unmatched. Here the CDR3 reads CASSSGPGGPYEQYF. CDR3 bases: TGTGCCAGCAGCTCTGGACCGGGAGGACCCTACGAGCAGTACTTC. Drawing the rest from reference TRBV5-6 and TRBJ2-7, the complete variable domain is DAGVTQSPTHLIKTRGQQVTLRCSPKSGHDTVSWYQQALGQGPQFIFQYYEEEERQRGNFPDRFSGHQFPNYSSELNVNALLLGDSALYLCASSSGPGGPYEQYFGPGTRLTVT.

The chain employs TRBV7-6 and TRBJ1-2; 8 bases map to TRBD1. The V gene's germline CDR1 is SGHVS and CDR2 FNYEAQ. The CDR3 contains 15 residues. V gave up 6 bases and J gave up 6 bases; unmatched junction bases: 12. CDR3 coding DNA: TGTGCCAGCAGTTCTATTGACAGGGGCTTTGATGGCTACACCTTC. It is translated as CASSSIDRGFDGYTF.

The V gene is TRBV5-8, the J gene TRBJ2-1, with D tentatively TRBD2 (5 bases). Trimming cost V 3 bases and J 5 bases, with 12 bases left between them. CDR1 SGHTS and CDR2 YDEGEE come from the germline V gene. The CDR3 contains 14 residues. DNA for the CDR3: TGTGCCAGCAGCTGGCGGACTCTTCACAATGAGCAGTTCTTC. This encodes CASSWRTLHNEQFF. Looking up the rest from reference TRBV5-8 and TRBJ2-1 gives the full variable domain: EAGVTQSPTHLIKTRGQQATLRCSPISGHTSVYWYQQALGLGLQFLLWYDEGEERNRGNFPPRFSGRQFPNYSSELNVNALELEDSALYLCASSWRTLHNEQFFGPGTRLTVL.

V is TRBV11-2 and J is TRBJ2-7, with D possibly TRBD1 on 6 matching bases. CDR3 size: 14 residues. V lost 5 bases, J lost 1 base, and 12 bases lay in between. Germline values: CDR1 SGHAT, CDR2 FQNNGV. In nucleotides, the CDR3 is TGTGCCAGCAGCCTTGGGACAAAGTCCTACGAGCAGTACTTC. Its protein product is CASSLGTKSYEQYF.

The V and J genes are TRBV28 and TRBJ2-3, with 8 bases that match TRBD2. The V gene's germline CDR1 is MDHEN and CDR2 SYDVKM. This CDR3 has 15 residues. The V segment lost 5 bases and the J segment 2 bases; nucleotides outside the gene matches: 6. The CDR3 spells CASSGSAGATDTQYF. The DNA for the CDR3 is TGTGCCAGCAGTGGATCAGCGGGGGCCACAGATACGCAGTATTTT.

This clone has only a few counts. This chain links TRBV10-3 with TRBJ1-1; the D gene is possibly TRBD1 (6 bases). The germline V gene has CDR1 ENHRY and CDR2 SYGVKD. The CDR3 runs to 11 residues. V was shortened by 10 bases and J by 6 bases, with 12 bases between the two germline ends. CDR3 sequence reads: CATVGGAEAFF. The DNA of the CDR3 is TGTGCCACCGTAGGGGGGGCTGAAGCTTTCTTT.

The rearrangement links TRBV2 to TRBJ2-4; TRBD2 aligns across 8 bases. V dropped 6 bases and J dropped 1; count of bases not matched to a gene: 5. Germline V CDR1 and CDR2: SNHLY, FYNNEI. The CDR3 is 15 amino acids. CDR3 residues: CASRDGGAAKNIQYF. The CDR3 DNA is TGTGCCAGCAGGGACGGGGGGGCGGCCAAAAACATTCAGTACTTC. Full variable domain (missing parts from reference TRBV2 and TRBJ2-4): EPEVTQTPSHQVTQMGQEVILRCVPISNHLYFYWYRQILGQKVEFLVSFYNNEISEKSEIFDDQFSVERPDGSNFTLKIRSTKLEDSAMYFCASRDGGAAKNIQYFGAGTRLSVL.

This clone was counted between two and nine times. The DNA for the CDR3 is TGTGCCAGCAGTGTTGTTGGGCTCTCGAATGGCTACACCTTC. Translated: CASSVVGLSNGYTF. The rearrangement uses TRBV6-1 and TRBJ1-2; D uncertain. This CDR3 contains 14 residues. Germline V gene data show CDR1 as MNHNS and CDR2 as SASEGT. V gave up 4 bases and J gave up 6 bases, with 15 bases separating them.